The T cell receptor beta chain under discussion was sequenced for a study of regulatory T cells in long-lasting Graves disease. The CDR3 has 15 residues. Germline V gene data show CDR1 as MNHEY and CDR2 as SMNVEV (reference sequence). Trimming at V came to 7 bases and at J to 7 bases, leaving 10 bases not matched to a gene. Time point indicated: newly diagnosed GD, antithyroid drugs for less than 3 months. TCR sequences were obtained from RNA taken from PBMCs. It was American Thyroid Association guidelines that determined Graves' disease diagnosis. Building the TCR beta libraries relied on iRepertoire HTBI primers, and CDR3 regions underwent Arm-PCR. TCRdb recomputed calls from the multiplex PCR reads with MiXCR, one row per CDR3 protein. The sample shows approximately 540,000 distinct CDR3 sequences, around 11% of them seen only once. This clonotype was recorded a few times. Separately, the same data were catalogued under a study of T cells in Graves' hyperthyroidism and ophthalmopathy.

This clonotype was obtained from a woman in her 30s with Graves disease. The sample consisted of peripheral blood mononuclear cells (PBMCs), taken at new diagnosis, from a patient treated with antithyroid drugs. The chain has TRBV27 and TRBJ2-3, with 11 bases identical to TRBD2. The CDR3 protein is CASNAPGLAVHTQYF. CDR3 DNA sequence: TGTGCCAGCAACGCTCCGGGACTAGCGGTTCATACGCAGTATTTT.